Shown below are 11 T cell receptor beta chains from a single sample sequenced in a study of T cell repertoires in cytomegalovirus infection. MiXCR, run by TCRdb on the reads, gives a single entry per CDR3 protein. The data contain 90,000 to 130,000 distinct CDR3 sequences, around 10% of them singletons. No antigen has been assigned to these receptors. The sequencing sample was made of PBMCs, sequenced either directly or after in vitro stimulation (not recorded which). The receptors were gathered from a human donor in good health (CMV status not recorded). Some clones in this sample may be carry-over from other donors' samples.

A few counts support this clonotype. This chain links TRBV27 with TRBJ2-1, with 8 positions matching TRBD1. Trimming removed 4 bases from V and 9 bases from J; junction bases left unmatched: 8. The CDR3 runs to 14 residues. Germline V gene lookup returns CDR1 MNHEY and CDR2 SMNVEV (reference sequence). CDR3 residues: CASSWGQAFPEQFF. CDR3 sequence (DNA): TGTGCCAGCAGTTGGGGACAGGCATTCCCTGAGCAGTTCTTC.

This clonotype was counted only a few times. The CDR3 DNA sequence: TGTGCCAGCAGCCAAGGTGAAGGTCTTAGCAATCAGCCCCAGCATTTT. Amino acid sequence: CASSQGEGLSNQPQHF. This chain uses TRBV4-2 with TRBJ1-5; D unresolved. The CDR3 is 16 residues long. Germline loops: CDR1 LGHNA, CDR2 YNFKEQ. Trimming stripped 1 base from V and 0 bases from J, with 10 bases between.

This clonotype was recorded at least ten times. V and J are TRBV12-3 or TRBV12-4 and TRBJ1-2, with 9 bases identical to TRBD1. J lost 7 bases, V lost 4 bases, and 4 bases had no gene match. The CDR3 is made up of 13 amino acids. Written as DNA, the CDR3 is TGTGCCAGCAGTTCCCAACAGGGGGCTGGCTACACCTTC. Protein: CASSSQQGAGYTF.

This clonotype has just a few counts. The chain has TRBV12-3 or TRBV12-4 and TRBJ2-7, with D possibly matching TRBD1 (5 bases). The CDR3 is 12 amino acids. V lost 5 bases to trimming and J lost 6 bases, with 11 bases between them. CDR3 nucleotides: TGTGCCAGCAGTACAGGACACGGCGAGCAGTACGTC. Its translation: CASSTGHGEQYV.

In this sample, this clonotype turned up many times. The genes are TRBV7-3 and TRBJ2-3, with unresolved D. V lost 5 bases, J lost 4 bases, and 7 bases lay in between. The CDR3 loop spans 12 amino acids. Germline lookup yields CDR1 SGHTA and CDR2 FQGTGA. In DNA, the CDR3 is TGTGCCAGCAGCGAAGGAGCAGATACGCAGTATTTT. This translates into CASSEGADTQYF.

The chain recombines TRBV10-3 with TRBJ2-1; 7 nucleotides match TRBD2. Germline loops: CDR1 ENHRY, CDR2 SYGVKD. The trim removed 11 bases at V and 5 bases at J, leaving 9 bases unmatched. This CDR3 has 13 amino acids. CDR3 sequence reads: CAFRRESHNEQFF. The DNA for the CDR3 is TGTGCCTTCCGGCGGGAGAGCCACAATGAGCAGTTCTTC.

In its sample, this clonotype was seen a few times. J is TRBJ2-7 and V is TRBV11-2; 11 nucleotides agree with TRBD2. V trimming: 5 bases; J trimming: 6 bases; junction bases outside the gene matches: 9. CDR3 length: 15 residues. Per germline, CDR1 SGHAT and CDR2 FQNNGV. CDR3 in DNA: TGTGCCAGCAGCCGGGGGTCTCTAGCGGGAGGCGAGCAGTACGTC. This sequence encodes CASSRGSLAGGEQYV.

The rearrangement uses TRBV11-2 and TRBJ1-2; D is unclear. The CDR3 length is 14 residues. CDR1 is SGHAT and CDR2 is FQNNGV in the germline V gene. Deletions cut 0 bases from V and 4 bases from J, with 9 bases between. The CDR3 DNA reads as TGTGCCAGCAGCTTAGAAGGAATACCCTATGGCTACACCTTC. Protein sequence: CASSLEGIPYGYTF.

In this sample, this clonotype turned up many times. This chain joins TRBV7-9 and TRBJ2-3, with 11 bases that match TRBD2. V shed 3 bases, J shed 1 base, and the junction held 9 bases outside the gene matches. Germline loops: CDR1 SEHNR, CDR2 FQNEAQ (reference sequence). This CDR3 is built from 18 residues. The CDR3 region has the DNA TGTGCCAGCAGCTTCCCCGGGACTAGCGGCAGGGGCACAGATACGCAGTATTTT. Its translation: CASSFPGTSGRGTDTQYF.

The chain joins TRBV6-2 or TRBV6-3 to TRBJ2-3, with D unresolved. Per the germline V gene, CDR1 is MNHEY and CDR2 is SVGEGT. The CDR3 loop spans 12 amino acids. Trimming cost V 0 bases and J 5 bases, with 3 bases left between them. The CDR3 reads CASSYSGDTQYF. The CDR3 DNA is TGTGCCAGCAGTTACTCGGGAGATACGCAGTATTTT.

CDR3 sequence (DNA): TGTGCCAGCAATCAACAGGAACGGAATGAAAAACTGTTTTTT. It is translated as CASNQQERNEKLFF. The V gene is TRBV28, the J gene TRBJ1-4, with D tentatively TRBD1 (5 bases). The ends were cut back, 7 bases at V and 5 bases at J, with 14 bases in the middle. CDR1 MDHEN and CDR2 SYDVKM come from the germline V gene. The length of the CDR3 is 14 residues.